These 21 T cell receptor beta chains came from one sample sequenced in a study of T-cell reconstitution after alpha-beta-depleted transplantation in children. Researchers prepared the TCRbeta library using unique molecular identifiers, the study reports. TCRdb re-called the PCR reads with MiXCR, one entry per CDR3 protein. The repertoire holds a few hundred thousand distinct CDR3 sequences, with about a tenth as singletons. The sequences come from PBMCs from the stem cell graft donor, collected from the stem cell graft. The source is a human donor who donated a stem cell graft to a child with acute lymphoblastic leukemia.

This clonotype was counted a few times. The CDR3 DNA follows: TGCGCCAGCAGCCCCGGACTAGCGGTAAGCGGAACGAGCTCCTACAATGAGCAGTTCTTC. Protein sequence: CASSPGLAVSGTSSYNEQFF. The chain couples TRBV4-3 to TRBJ2-1, with TRBD2 matching 10 bases. The CDR3 consists of 20 residues. With V trimmed by 4 bases and J by 0 bases, 15 bases remained unmatched. Germline V gene sequence: CDR1 LGHNA, CDR2 YSLEER.

Ten or more counts support this clonotype. This rearrangement joins TRBV29-1 to TRBJ2-1, with a possible D match to TRBD1 (7 bases). Germline CDR1 SQVTM, CDR2 ANQGSEA. This CDR3 spans 13 amino acids. With 8 bases removed from V and 3 bases from J, the gap between germline ends came to 14 bases. The CDR3 DNA follows: TGCAGCAGCCAGGGGGGCCGCTACAATGAGCAGTTCTTC. Protein: CSSQGGRYNEQFF.

The chain combines TRBV20-1 with TRBJ2-5; 13 nucleotides match TRBD2. Germline-derived CDR1 and CDR2 are DFQATT and SNEGSKA (reference sequence). After removal of 2 bases from V and 5 bases from J, the junction contained 8 bases not matched to a gene. The CDR3 is 16 residues long. The CDR3, as DNA: TGCAGTGCTAGATTACCGGGACTAGCGGGATTGGAGACCCAGTACTTC. The encoded protein is CSARLPGLAGLETQYF.

This clonotype was found a few times. The rearrangement links TRBV5-4 to TRBJ2-7; a weak D match, TRBD1 (5 bases). In germline, CDR1 is SGHNT, CDR2 YYREEE (reference sequence). The CDR3 extends over 14 amino acids. V lost 3 bases and J 6 bases, leaving 16 bases between the germline ends. The CDR3 DNA is TGTGCCAGCAGCTCGTACCTCAGGGAATCCGAGCAGTACTTC. Translating gives CASSSYLRESEQYF.

The chain combines TRBV5-1 with TRBJ2-3, with TRBD2 identical over 8 bases. Germline V lookup: CDR1 SGHRS, CDR2 YFSETQ. Losses at the gene ends were 0 bases for V and 3 bases for J; bases not matched to a gene: 9. The CDR3 sequence is 17 residues long. The CDR3 protein is CASSLALAGPGTDTQYF. For the CDR3, the DNA is TGCGCCAGCAGCTTGGCGTTAGCGGGACCGGGAACAGATACGCAGTATTTT.

This chain joins TRBV7-9 and TRBJ1-6, with 11 bases fitting TRBD1. J lost 10 bases, V lost 1 base, and 6 bases had no gene match. Germline-derived CDR1 and CDR2 are SEHNR and FQNEAQ (reference sequence). The CDR3 contains 16 residues. This chain's CDR3 is CASSLGYGDRGSPLHF. CDR3 nucleotide sequence: TGTGCCAGCAGCTTAGGTTACGGGGACAGGGGGTCACCCCTCCACTTT.

This clonotype was picked up a small number of times. The chain links TRBV6-2 or TRBV6-3 to TRBJ2-3; D call uncertain. With 6 bases removed from V and 4 bases from J, the gap between germline ends came to 17 bases. The length of the CDR3 is 15 residues. CDR1 and CDR2 (germline): MNHEY, SVGEGT. The CDR3, as DNA: TGTGCCAGCAGCCTGCTAGTCCCGGATCCAGATACGCAGTATTTT. Its translation is CASSLLVPDPDTQYF.

This chain connects TRBV7-3 to TRBJ2-3; TRBD2 matches at 12 bases. CDR1 is SGHTA and CDR2 is FQGTGA in the germline V gene. Trimming cost V 0 bases and J 5 bases; bases outside gene matches: 9. The CDR3 length is 18 residues. The CDR3 DNA sequence: TGTGCCAGCAGCTTAACCCGGGCTAGCGGGAGGGCCTTAGATACGCAGTATTTT. Its protein product is CASSLTRASGRALDTQYF.

This clonotype was observed at least ten times. The chain couples TRBV4-3 to TRBJ2-3; 9 bases match TRBD2. The V segment lost 1 base and the J segment 1 base; nucleotides outside the gene matches: 3. Germline CDR1 reads LGHNA; CDR2 reads YSLEER. This CDR3 has 16 residues. For the CDR3, the DNA is TGCGCCAGCAGCCAAGTTAGCGGGAGTGGCACAGATACGCAGTATTTT. Protein product: CASSQVSGSGTDTQYF.

The genes are TRBV7-9 and TRBJ2-1; tentatively, D is TRBD1 (6 bases). Germline values: CDR1 SEHNR, CDR2 FQNEAQ (reference sequence). CDR3 length equals 15 residues. Trimming stripped 5 bases from V and 1 base from J, with 12 bases between. Here the CDR3 reads CASSPNRASYNEQFF. The DNA for the CDR3 is TGTGCCAGCAGCCCTAACAGGGCTTCCTACAATGAGCAGTTCTTC.

The chain joins TRBV5-1 to TRBJ2-1; D gene unclear. V lost 4 bases to trimming and J lost 3 bases, with 11 bases between them. This CDR3 spans 14 amino acids. Germline assignment: CDR1 SGHRS and CDR2 YFSETQ. CDR3 DNA: TGCGCCAGCAGCGCCCGTCACCGCTACAATGAGCAGTTCTTC. The encoded protein is CASSARHRYNEQFF.

This clonotype has a count of ten or more. The chain carries TRBV5-1 and TRBJ1-4; the match to TRBD1 covers 10 bases. CDR3 length: 15 residues. Germline V gene lookup returns CDR1 SGHRS and CDR2 YFSETQ. J lost 8 bases, V lost 4 bases, and 8 bases had no gene match. The CDR3 sequence is CASSASGTGDEKLFF. For the CDR3, the DNA is TGCGCCAGCAGCGCCTCCGGGACAGGGGACGAAAAACTGTTTTTT.

The chain joins TRBV27 to TRBJ2-7; TRBD1 aligns across 9 bases. The CDR3 runs to 15 residues. Germline V gene lookup returns CDR1 MNHEY and CDR2 SMNVEV (reference sequence). V lost 4 bases and J lost 2; bases outside the gene matches: 6. CDR3 coding DNA: TGTGCCAGCAGTTCAACAGGGGGCTCCCCCTACGAGCAGTACTTC. Encoded protein: CASSSTGGSPYEQYF.

The sample holds many counts of this clonotype. The chain couples TRBV5-1 to TRBJ2-1, with a tentative D call TRBD1 (5 bases). V lost 5 bases, J lost 4 bases, and 22 bases lay in between. Germline assignment: CDR1 SGHRS and CDR2 YFSETQ. The CDR3 is 17 amino acids. The CDR3 loop is CASSVTLVSRVYNEQFF. The CDR3 DNA reads as TGCGCCAGCAGTGTTACCCTGGTCAGCAGGGTGTACAATGAGCAGTTCTTC.

V is TRBV15 and J is TRBJ2-7; 8 bases are a match to TRBD1. The CDR3 sequence is 15 residues long. Looked up from germline, CDR1 is LNHNV and CDR2 is YYDKDF (reference sequence). V was pared by 1 base and J by 2 bases, with 4 bases of the junction left unmatched. The CDR3: CATSRAGGQAYEQYF. The CDR3 bases are TGTGCCACCAGCAGAGCAGGGGGACAGGCCTACGAGCAGTACTTC.

The chain combines TRBV5-1 with TRBJ2-7; D not resolved. This CDR3 contains 13 residues. Germline V CDR1 and CDR2: SGHRS, YFSETQ. Trimming pared 1 base from V and 3 bases from J, leaving 8 bases between. The CDR3 reads CASSLQQYYEQYF. DNA for the CDR3: TGCGCCAGCAGCTTGCAACAGTACTACGAGCAGTACTTC. The complete variable domain, with remaining parts taken from reference TRBV5-1 and TRBJ2-7, reads KAGVTQTPRYLIKTRGQQVTLSCSPISGHRSVSWYQQTPGQGLQFLFEYFSETQRNKGNFPGRFSGRQFSNSRSEMNVSTLELGDSALYLCASSLQQYYEQYFGPGTRLTVT.

The chain carries TRBV7-9 and TRBJ1-5; D is ambiguous. The V and J ends lost 4 bases and 0 bases respectively, with 7 bases between them. The length of the CDR3 is 14 residues. The germline V gene encodes CDR1 SEHNR and CDR2 FQNEAQ (reference sequence). The CDR3 spells CASSYGYSNQPQHF. The CDR3 DNA sequence: TGTGCCAGCAGCTATGGATATAGCAATCAGCCCCAGCATTTT.

A word on this clonotype: The final CDR3 position lacks the conserved phenylalanine or tryptophan, pointing to a likely read error. The genes are TRBV29-1 and TRBJ1-1, with TRBD1 identical over 9 bases. The CDR3 consists of 16 residues. Germline V gene sequence: CDR1 SQVTM, CDR2 ANQGSEA. The ends lost 0 bases at V and 6 bases at J; junction bases unmatched: 11. DNA for the CDR3: TGCAGCGTTGAAGATCGAAGGGGACAGGGTGTCCCTGAAGCTTTCCTT. Amino acid sequence: CSVEDRRGQGVPEAFL.

Only a few counts were recorded for this clonotype. This sequence joins TRBV4-1 and TRBJ2-7; 8 nucleotides agree with TRBD2. The ends lost 1 base at V and 4 bases at J; junction bases unmatched: 3. The CDR3 length is 14 residues. Per the germline V gene, CDR1 is MGHRA and CDR2 is YSYEKL. CDR3 bases: TGCGCCAGCAGCCAAGGGCAGCGGGAGTACGAGCAGTACTTC. The encoded protein is CASSQGQREYEQYF.

The chain uses TRBV20-1 and TRBJ2-7; 10 nucleotides line up with TRBD2. CDR3 length: 17 residues. CDR1 DFQATT and CDR2 SNEGSKA come from the germline V gene (reference sequence). With 3 bases clipped from V and 2 bases from J, the junction kept 13 bases outside the gene matches. The CDR3 DNA reads TGCAGTGCTAGGGGGTGGGCTAGCGGGAGTGAAACCTACGAGCAGTACTTC. Translating gives CSARGWASGSETYEQYF.

This clonotype appeared a few times. V and J are TRBV5-1 and TRBJ2-3, with D possibly TRBD2 on 5 matching bases. The CDR3 has 15 amino acids. CDR1 SGHRS and CDR2 YFSETQ come from the germline V gene. Trimming pared 3 bases from V and 2 bases from J, leaving 13 bases between. The CDR3 DNA is TGCGCCAGCAGCTGGGGAGAGAAGGCCACAGATACGCAGTATTTT. Translation: CASSWGEKATDTQYF.